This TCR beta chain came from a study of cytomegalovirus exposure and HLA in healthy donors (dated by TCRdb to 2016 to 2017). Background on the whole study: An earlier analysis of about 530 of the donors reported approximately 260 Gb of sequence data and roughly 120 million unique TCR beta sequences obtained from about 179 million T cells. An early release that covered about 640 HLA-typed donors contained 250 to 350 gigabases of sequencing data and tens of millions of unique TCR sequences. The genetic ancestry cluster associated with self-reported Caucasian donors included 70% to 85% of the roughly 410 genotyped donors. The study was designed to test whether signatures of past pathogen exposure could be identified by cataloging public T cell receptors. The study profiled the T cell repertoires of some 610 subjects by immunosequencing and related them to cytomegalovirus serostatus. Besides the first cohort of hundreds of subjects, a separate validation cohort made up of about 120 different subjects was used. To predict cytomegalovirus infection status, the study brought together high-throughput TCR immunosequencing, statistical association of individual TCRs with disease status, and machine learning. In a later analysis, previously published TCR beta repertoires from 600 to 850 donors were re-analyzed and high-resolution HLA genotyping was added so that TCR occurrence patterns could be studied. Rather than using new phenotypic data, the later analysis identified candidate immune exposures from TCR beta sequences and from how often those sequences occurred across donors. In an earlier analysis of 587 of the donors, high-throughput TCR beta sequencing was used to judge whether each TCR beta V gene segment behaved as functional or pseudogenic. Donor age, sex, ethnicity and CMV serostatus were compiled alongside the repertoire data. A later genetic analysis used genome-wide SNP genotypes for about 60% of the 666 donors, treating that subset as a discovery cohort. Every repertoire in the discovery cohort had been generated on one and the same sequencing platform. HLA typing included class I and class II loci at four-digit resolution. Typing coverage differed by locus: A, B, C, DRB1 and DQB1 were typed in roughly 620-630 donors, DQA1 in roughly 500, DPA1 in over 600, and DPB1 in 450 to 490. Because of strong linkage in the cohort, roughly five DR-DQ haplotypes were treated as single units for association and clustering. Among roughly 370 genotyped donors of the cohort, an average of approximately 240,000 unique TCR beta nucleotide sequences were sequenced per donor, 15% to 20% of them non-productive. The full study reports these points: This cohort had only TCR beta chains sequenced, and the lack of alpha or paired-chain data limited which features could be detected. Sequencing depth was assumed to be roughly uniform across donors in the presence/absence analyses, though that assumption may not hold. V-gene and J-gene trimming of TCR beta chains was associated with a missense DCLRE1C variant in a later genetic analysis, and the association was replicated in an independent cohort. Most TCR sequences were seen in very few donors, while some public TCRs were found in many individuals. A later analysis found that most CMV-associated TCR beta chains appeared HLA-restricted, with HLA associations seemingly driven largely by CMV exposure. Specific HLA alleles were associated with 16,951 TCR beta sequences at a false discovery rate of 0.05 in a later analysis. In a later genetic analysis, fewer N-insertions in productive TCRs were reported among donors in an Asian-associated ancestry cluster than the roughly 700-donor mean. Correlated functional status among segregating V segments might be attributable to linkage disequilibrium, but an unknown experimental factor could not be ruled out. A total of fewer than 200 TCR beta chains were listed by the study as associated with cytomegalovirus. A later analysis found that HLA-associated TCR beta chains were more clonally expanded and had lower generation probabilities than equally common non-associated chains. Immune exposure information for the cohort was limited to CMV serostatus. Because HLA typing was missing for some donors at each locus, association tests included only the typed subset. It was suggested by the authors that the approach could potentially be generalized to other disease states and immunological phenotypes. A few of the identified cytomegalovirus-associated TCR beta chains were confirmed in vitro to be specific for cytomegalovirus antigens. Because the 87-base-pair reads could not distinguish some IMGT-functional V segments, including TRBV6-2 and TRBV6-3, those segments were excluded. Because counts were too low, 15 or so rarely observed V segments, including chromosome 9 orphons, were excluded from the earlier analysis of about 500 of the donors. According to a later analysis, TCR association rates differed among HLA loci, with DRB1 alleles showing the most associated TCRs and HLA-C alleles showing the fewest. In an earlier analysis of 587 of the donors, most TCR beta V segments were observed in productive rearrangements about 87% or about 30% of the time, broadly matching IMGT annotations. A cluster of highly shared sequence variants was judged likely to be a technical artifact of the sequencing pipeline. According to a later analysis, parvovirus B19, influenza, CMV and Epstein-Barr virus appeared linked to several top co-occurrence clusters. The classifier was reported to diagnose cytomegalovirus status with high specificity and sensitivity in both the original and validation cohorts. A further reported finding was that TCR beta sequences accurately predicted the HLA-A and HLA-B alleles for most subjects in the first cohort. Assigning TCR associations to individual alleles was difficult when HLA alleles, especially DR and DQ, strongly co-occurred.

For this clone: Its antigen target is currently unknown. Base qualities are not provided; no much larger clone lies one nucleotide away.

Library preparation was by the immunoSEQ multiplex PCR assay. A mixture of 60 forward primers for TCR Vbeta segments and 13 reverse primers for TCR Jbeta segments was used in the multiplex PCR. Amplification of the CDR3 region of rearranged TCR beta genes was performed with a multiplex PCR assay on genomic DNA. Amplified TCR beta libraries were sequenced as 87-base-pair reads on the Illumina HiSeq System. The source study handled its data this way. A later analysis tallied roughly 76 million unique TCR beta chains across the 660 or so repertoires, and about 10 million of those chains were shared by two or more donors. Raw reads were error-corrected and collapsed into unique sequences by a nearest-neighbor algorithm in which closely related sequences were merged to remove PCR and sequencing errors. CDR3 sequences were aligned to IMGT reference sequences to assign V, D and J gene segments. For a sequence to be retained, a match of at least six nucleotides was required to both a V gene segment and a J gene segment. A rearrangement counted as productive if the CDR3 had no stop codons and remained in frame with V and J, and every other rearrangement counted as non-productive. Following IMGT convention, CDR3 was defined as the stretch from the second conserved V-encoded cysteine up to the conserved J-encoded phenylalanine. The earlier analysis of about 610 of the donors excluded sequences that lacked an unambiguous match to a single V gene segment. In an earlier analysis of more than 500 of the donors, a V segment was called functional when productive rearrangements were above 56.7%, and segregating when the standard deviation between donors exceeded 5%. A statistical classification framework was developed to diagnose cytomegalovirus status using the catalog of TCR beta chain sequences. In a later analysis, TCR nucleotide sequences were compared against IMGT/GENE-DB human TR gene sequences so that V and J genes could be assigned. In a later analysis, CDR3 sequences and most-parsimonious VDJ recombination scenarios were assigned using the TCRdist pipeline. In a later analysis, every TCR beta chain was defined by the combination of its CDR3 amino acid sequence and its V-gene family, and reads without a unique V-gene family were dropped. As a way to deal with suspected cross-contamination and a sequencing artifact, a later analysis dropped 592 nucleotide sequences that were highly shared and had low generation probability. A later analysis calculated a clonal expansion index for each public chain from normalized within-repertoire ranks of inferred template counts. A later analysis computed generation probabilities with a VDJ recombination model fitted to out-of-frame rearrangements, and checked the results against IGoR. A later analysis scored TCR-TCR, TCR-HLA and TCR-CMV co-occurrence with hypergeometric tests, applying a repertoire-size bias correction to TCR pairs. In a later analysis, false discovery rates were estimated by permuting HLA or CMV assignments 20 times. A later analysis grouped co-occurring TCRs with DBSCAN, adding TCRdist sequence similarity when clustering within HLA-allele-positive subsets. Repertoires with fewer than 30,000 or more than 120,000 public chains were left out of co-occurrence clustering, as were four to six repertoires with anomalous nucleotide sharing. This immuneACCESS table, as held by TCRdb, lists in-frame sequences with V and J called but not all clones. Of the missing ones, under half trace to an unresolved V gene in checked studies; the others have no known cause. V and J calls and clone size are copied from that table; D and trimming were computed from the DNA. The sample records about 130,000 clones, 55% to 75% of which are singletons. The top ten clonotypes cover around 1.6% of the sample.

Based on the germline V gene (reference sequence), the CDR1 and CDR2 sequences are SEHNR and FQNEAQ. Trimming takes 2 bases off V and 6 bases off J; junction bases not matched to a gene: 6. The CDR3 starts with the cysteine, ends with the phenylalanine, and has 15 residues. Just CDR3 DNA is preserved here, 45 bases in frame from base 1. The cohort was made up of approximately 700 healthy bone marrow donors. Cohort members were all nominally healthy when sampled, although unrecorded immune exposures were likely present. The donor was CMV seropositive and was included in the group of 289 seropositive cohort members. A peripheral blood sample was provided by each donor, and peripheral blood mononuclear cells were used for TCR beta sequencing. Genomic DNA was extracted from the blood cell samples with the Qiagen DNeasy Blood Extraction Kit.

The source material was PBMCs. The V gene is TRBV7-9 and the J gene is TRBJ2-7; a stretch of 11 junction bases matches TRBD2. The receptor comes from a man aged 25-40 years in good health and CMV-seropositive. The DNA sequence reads TGTGCCAGCAGCTTAAGACTAGCGGGGCGTCGCGAGCAGTACTTC. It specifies CASSLRLAGRREQYF.